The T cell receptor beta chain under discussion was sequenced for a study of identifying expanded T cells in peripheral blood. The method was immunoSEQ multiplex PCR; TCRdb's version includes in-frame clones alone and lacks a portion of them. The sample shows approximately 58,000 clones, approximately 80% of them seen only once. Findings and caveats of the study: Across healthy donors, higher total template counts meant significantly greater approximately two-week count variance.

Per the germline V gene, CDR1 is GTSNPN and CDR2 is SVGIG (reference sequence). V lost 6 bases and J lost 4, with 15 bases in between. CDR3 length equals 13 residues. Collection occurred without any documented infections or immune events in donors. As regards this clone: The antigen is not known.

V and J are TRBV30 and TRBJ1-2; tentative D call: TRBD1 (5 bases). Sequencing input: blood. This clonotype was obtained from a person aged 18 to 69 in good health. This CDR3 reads CACFWAGIYGYTF. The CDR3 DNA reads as TGTGCCTGTTTCTGGGCAGGGATCTATGGCTACACCTTC.